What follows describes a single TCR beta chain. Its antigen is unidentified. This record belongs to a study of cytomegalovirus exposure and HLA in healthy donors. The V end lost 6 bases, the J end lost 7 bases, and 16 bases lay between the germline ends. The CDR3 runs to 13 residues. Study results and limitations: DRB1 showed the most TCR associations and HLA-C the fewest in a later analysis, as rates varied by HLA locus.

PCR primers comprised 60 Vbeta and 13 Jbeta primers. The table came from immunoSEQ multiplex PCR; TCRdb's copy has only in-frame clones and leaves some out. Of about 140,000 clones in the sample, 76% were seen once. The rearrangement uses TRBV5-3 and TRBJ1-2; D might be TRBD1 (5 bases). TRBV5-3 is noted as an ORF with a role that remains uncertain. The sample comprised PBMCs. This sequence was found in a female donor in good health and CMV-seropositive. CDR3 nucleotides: TGTGCCAGAAAGCGGGGGTTTAGGGGTGGCTACACCTTC. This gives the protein CARKRGFRGGYTF.